The 16 T cell receptor beta chains below were found in one sample sequenced in a study of identical twins. Via MiXCR, TCRdb re-called the 5' RACE reads, giving one row per CDR3 protein. The table shows about 690,000 distinct CDR3 sequences, with 5.5% to 6.5% occurring only once. The sample comprised naive T cells sorted from blood. These TCRs come from a man aged 18 to 29 in good health.

This clonotype has a count of ten or more. The rearrangement uses TRBV25-1 and TRBJ2-3; 8 bases are a match to TRBD2. Germline V CDR1 and CDR2: MGHDK, SYGVNS. This CDR3 region has 13 residues. V lost 6 bases to trimming and J lost 2 bases; unmatched junction nucleotides: 1. The CDR3 here is CASRLAATDTQYF. Written as DNA, the CDR3 is TGTGCCAGCAGACTAGCGGCCACAGATACGCAGTATTTT.

This chain connects TRBV6-2 or TRBV6-3 to TRBJ1-5, with D maybe TRBD1 (6 bases). The CDR3 totals 16 residues. Deletions cut 5 bases from V and 4 bases from J, with 18 bases between. From germline, CDR1 is MNHEY and CDR2 SVGEGT. The CDR3 loop is CASSLLLDRHNQPQHF. The CDR3 DNA sequence: TGTGCCAGCAGTCTCCTATTGGACAGACATAATCAGCCCCAGCATTTT.

This clonotype has a count of ten or more. V usage is TRBV6-5 and J usage is TRBJ2-1; weak D call: TRBD2 (5 bases). Per germline, CDR1 MNHEY and CDR2 SVGAGI. The ends were cut back, 4 bases at V and 4 bases at J, with 14 bases in the middle. The CDR3 consists of 15 residues. The CDR3 reads CASSSPKPGYNEQFF. The DNA for the CDR3 is TGTGCCAGCAGTTCCCCTAAGCCGGGATACAATGAGCAGTTCTTC.

This clonotype was seen ten or more times. V is TRBV29-1 and J is TRBJ2-2; D might be TRBD1 (7 bases). Germline V gene sequence: CDR1 SQVTM, CDR2 ANQGSEA. The CDR3 totals 14 residues. CDR3: CTASRGVDTGELFF. CDR3 bases: TGCACCGCAAGCAGGGGGGTTGACACCGGGGAGCTGTTTTTT.

A few counts support this clonotype. The chain has TRBV19 and TRBJ2-3; D may be TRBD2 (5 bases). V lost 3 bases and J lost 3, with 10 bases in between. The CDR3 is made up of 14 amino acids. CDR1 is LNHDA and CDR2 is SQIVND in the germline V gene (reference sequence). The CDR3 reads CASSMARLTDTQYF. The CDR3 nucleotides read TGTGCCAGTAGTATGGCCAGACTAACAGATACGCAGTATTTT.

This clonotype was picked up a small number of times. In DNA form, the CDR3 reads TGTGCCAGCAGTTTGGGTTTCAGCTCTGGAAACACCATATATTTT. It yields the protein CASSLGFSSGNTIYF. J is TRBJ1-3 and V is TRBV12-3 or TRBV12-4; no clear D. Deletions cut 3 bases from V and 0 bases from J, with 9 bases between. The CDR3 runs 15 residues.

At least ten counts were recorded for this clonotype. V is TRBV20-1 and J is TRBJ2-1; tentatively, D is TRBD2 (6 bases). The germline V gene has CDR1 DFQATT and CDR2 SNEGSKA (reference sequence). V lost 0 bases and J 9 bases, leaving 18 bases between the germline ends. The CDR3 contains 15 residues. CDR3 bases: TGCAGTGCTAGAGATGGCAGTCGGAGGGTGGCTGAGCAGTTCTTC. This codes for CSARDGSRRVAEQFF.

This clonotype was seen repeatedly, ten times or more. J is TRBJ1-3 and V is TRBV29-1, with no clear D. This CDR3 comprises 13 residues. The germline V gene encodes CDR1 SQVTM and CDR2 ANQGSEA. The V end lost 4 bases, the J end lost 0 bases, and 7 bases lay between the germline ends. This CDR3 is CSVVVSSGNTIYF. CDR3 sequence (DNA): TGCAGCGTTGTTGTCTCCTCTGGAAACACCATATATTTT.

The chain has TRBV7-3 and TRBJ2-3, with TRBD2 identical over 11 bases. This CDR3 spans 16 amino acids. Trimming took 5 bases from V and 3 from J; bases not matched to a gene: 7. CDR1 is SGHTA and CDR2 is FQGTGA in the germline V gene. Here the CDR3 reads CASSLPSGRRTDTQYF. The CDR3 DNA follows: TGTGCCAGCAGCCTTCCTAGCGGGAGGAGAACAGATACGCAGTATTTT.

Ten or more counts support this clonotype. The chain uses TRBV9 and TRBJ2-2, with a tentative D call TRBD2 (5 bases). Trimming took 1 base from V and 4 from J, leaving 5 bases between them. Germline V gene lookup returns CDR1 SGDLS and CDR2 YYNGEE. The CDR3 has 13 residues. The CDR3 DNA sequence: TGTGCCAGCAGCGTAACTAGCACCGGGGAGCTGTTTTTT. Translating gives CASSVTSTGELFF.

The V gene is TRBV20-1, the J gene TRBJ2-5; D possibly corresponds to TRBD2 (6 bases). The CDR3 loop spans 15 amino acids. Germline V gene sequence: CDR1 DFQATT, CDR2 SNEGSKA (reference sequence). V was cut by 4 bases and J by 4 bases, with 19 bases left in between. The CDR3 DNA reads as TGCAGTGCTACACCCCAGCAGACTAGTTCAGAGACCCAGTACTTC. It translates to CSATPQQTSSETQYF.

This clonotype was counted many times. The chain carries TRBV10-3 and TRBJ2-7; 7 bases are shared with TRBD1. From germline, CDR1 is ENHRY and CDR2 SYGVKD. This CDR3 spans 14 amino acids. V lost 6 bases and J lost 0; bases outside the gene matches: 5. CDR3: CAISGTVPSYEQYV. The CDR3 DNA sequence: TGTGCCATCAGCGGGACAGTGCCCTCCTACGAGCAGTACGTC.

This clonotype was seen more than once but under ten times. V gene TRBV30 combines with J gene TRBJ2-7, with D perhaps TRBD2 (5 bases). CDR3 length: 13 amino acids. Trimming took off 5 bases at V and 4 bases at J, with 15 bases between the two ends. Germline V gives CDR1 GTSNPN, CDR2 SVGIG (reference sequence). The CDR3 bases are TGTGCCTGGCAATGGAGCGGCGGGTACGAGCAGTACTTC. It is translated as CAWQWSGGYEQYF.

This clonotype was found a few times. The chain links TRBV30 to TRBJ2-3; unclear D gene. The CDR3 covers 14 residues. Germline CDR1 reads GTSNPN; CDR2 reads SVGIG (reference sequence). Deletions cut 2 bases from V and 0 bases from J, with 9 bases between. The CDR3 reads CAWSSGVSTDTQYF. As DNA, the CDR3 is TGTGCCTGGAGTAGTGGAGTCAGCACAGATACGCAGTATTTT.

This clonotype appeared a few times. The chain recombines TRBV5-1 with TRBJ2-2; D assignment may be TRBD1 or TRBD2 (6 bases each). Germline V gene sequence: CDR1 SGHRS, CDR2 YFSETQ. This CDR3 is 14 amino acids long. Trimming pared 7 bases from V and 1 base from J, leaving 11 bases between. For the CDR3, the DNA is TGCGCCAGCCAAAGGGGGGAGAACACCGGGGAGCTGTTTTTT. It is translated as CASQRGENTGELFF.

This chain connects TRBV19 to TRBJ1-5; the D is unclear. Germline assignment: CDR1 LNHDA and CDR2 SQIVND (reference sequence). Trimming left V 3 bases short and J 7 bases short, with 10 bases between. The CDR3 extends over 13 amino acids. Here the CDR3 reads CASSIPVGQPQHF. In nucleotides, the CDR3 is TGTGCCAGTAGTATTCCGGTGGGCCAGCCCCAGCATTTT.